Detailed here is one TCR beta chain. Original methodology: Reference gene primer amplification in the assay estimated nucleated cell counts. Using immunoSEQ multiplex PCR, the repertoire was profiled, and TCRdb retains in-frame clones only, with some absent. V and J calls and clone size follow that table, whereas D and trimming were derived from the DNA. The sample has some 200,000 clones; 81% are singletons. Those who participated ranged in age from roughly 18 to 100 years and resided in about 24 US areas. Participants' own reports of clinical history determined their cohort assignment. The source of the sample is a study of blood T cell repertoires in COVID-19. Study context: T cells, B-cell-depleted T cells, or PBMCs supplied cDNA or gDNA.

This CDR3 contains 17 residues. The ends lost 4 bases at V and 1 base at J; junction bases unmatched: 12. CDR1 MGHRA and CDR2 YSYEKL come from the germline V gene. This TCR was recovered from a woman in her fifties or sixties with acute COVID-19. The chain carries TRBV4-1 and TRBJ2-5, with 7 bases aligning to TRBD2. The sequenced material came from PBMCs or T cells enriched from blood (not recorded which). The CDR3 spells CASSLPPASGVQETQYF. The CDR3 DNA reads as TGCGCCAGCAGCCTACCTCCGGCTAGCGGAGTCCAAGAGACCCAGTACTTC.